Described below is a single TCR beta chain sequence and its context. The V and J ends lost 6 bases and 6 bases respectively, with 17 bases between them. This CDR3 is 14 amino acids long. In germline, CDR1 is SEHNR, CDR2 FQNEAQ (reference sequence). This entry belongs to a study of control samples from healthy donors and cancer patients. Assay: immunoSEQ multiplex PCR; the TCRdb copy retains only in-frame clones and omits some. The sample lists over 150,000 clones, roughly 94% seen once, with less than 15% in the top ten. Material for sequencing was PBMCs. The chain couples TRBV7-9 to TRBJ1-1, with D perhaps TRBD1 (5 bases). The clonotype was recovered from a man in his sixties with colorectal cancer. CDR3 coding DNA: TGTGCCAGCAGACCTACGACAGAGTTCGCTGAAGCTTTCTTT. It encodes CASRPTTEFAEAFF.